The next 21 T cell receptor beta chains were all read from a single sample in a study of blood T cell repertoires in COVID-19. This table comes from immunoSEQ multiplex PCR, and its TCRdb copy is limited to in-frame clones, with some not included. The sample consists of around 240,000 clones, roughly 85% of them appearing once. Sequenced input: PBMCs or T cells enriched from blood (not recorded which). The origin of the receptors is a woman aged 50 to 60 who had recovered from COVID-19.

The chain employs TRBV3-1 (or the pseudogene TRBV3-2) and TRBJ1-2, with TRBD1 matching over 11 bases. J gave up 6 bases and V 2 bases, and 11 bases lay outside the gene matches. The CDR3 sequence is 17 residues long. The germline gives CDR1 LGHDT, CDR2 YNNKEL (reference sequence). The CDR3 coding sequence is TGTGCCAGCAGCCAAAGTCGTGGACAGGGGGCCAGAAATGGCTACACCTTC. It specifies CASSQSRGQGARNGYTF.

The rearrangement uses TRBV5-5 and TRBJ2-2, with D possibly TRBD2 on 5 matching bases. V was shortened by 4 bases and J by 0 bases, with 10 bases between the two germline ends. The germline V gene encodes CDR1 SGHKS and CDR2 YYEKEE (reference sequence). The CDR3 totals 15 residues. The CDR3 nucleotides read TGTGCCAGCAGCGGACTCTTCGCGAACACCGGGGAGCTGTTTTTT. It is translated as CASSGLFANTGELFF.

This rearrangement joins TRBV11-2 to TRBJ2-3; 7 bases are a match to TRBD1. CDR3 length: 14 residues. V gave up 4 bases and J gave up 5 bases; unmatched junction bases: 6. The V gene's germline CDR1 is SGHAT and CDR2 FQNNGV. The CDR3 here is CASSSSDRVDTQYF. DNA of the CDR3: TGTGCCAGCAGCTCGTCCGACAGGGTAGATACGCAGTATTTT.

This rearrangement joins TRBV30 to TRBJ1-5; 9 positions agree with TRBD1. The CDR3 contains 15 residues. After removal of 3 bases from V and 3 bases from J, the junction contained 6 bases not matched to a gene. Germline CDR1 GTSNPN, CDR2 SVGIG (reference sequence). The CDR3 DNA reads TGTGCCTGGAGCCGGACAGGGGTAGTCAATCAGCCCCAGCATTTT. This translates into CAWSRTGVVNQPQHF.

The rearrangement joins TRBV25-1 to TRBJ1-1; 10 positions agree with TRBD1. The junction had 14 bases not matched to a gene; V was cut back by 6 bases and J by 10 bases. Germline V gene data show CDR1 as MGHDK and CDR2 as SYGVNS. This CDR3 region has 15 residues. CDR3 bases: TGTGCCAGCAGCGACGACAGGGGGCGACTGGGTGTAGCTTTCTTT. Protein: CASSDDRGRLGVAFF.

The chain uses TRBV7-6 and TRBJ2-3; TRBD1 is a possible D gene (5 bases). Germline-derived CDR1 and CDR2 are SGHVS and FNYEAQ. This CDR3 contains 14 residues. Trimming removed 3 bases at V and 4 bases at J, with 11 bases between. The CDR3 region is CASSFNSGSDTQYF. The CDR3 region has the DNA TGTGCCAGCAGCTTTAACTCAGGGTCAGATACGCAGTATTTT.

As to this clone: The sample has other DNA sequences that encode this CDR3 too. The chain uses TRBV19 and TRBJ2-2; TRBD1 matches at 7 bases. The CDR3 consists of 15 residues. The V and J ends lost 6 bases and 2 bases, in that order; junction bases with no gene match: 6. The germline gives CDR1 LNHDA, CDR2 SQIVND (reference sequence). CDR3 residues: CASRQGQTNTGELFF. CDR3 in DNA: TGTGCCAGTAGACAGGGACAGACCAACACCGGGGAGCTGTTTTTT.

The chain recombines TRBV28 with TRBJ2-7; no clear D gene. Looked up from germline, CDR1 is MDHEN and CDR2 is SYDVKM. Trimming took 2 bases from V and 3 from J, leaving 11 bases between them. This CDR3 region has 14 residues. This chain's CDR3 is CASSLATALYEQYF. The CDR3 nucleotides read TGTGCCAGCAGTTTAGCTACAGCCCTCTACGAGCAGTACTTC.

CDR3 bases: TGTGCCAGCAGCCTGCAGGGGGTAGCTATGAACACTGAAGCTTTCTTT. It yields the protein CASSLQGVAMNTEAFF. The chain carries TRBV5-5 and TRBJ1-1; 7 positions match TRBD1. This CDR3 contains 16 residues. CDR1 SGHKS and CDR2 YYEKEE come from the germline V gene (reference sequence). The ends lost 4 bases at V and 0 bases at J; junction bases unmatched: 9.

The chain uses TRBV15 and TRBJ2-2, with D tentatively TRBD1 (5 bases). The germline V and J ends were trimmed by 0 bases and 6 bases, with 8 bases remaining between them. The CDR3 contains 14 residues. CDR1 is LNHNV and CDR2 is YYDKDF in the germline V gene (reference sequence). The chain's CDR3 is CATSREEGAGELFF. CDR3 DNA: TGTGCCACCAGCAGAGAAGAAGGGGCCGGGGAGCTGTTTTTT.

V gene TRBV5-1 combines with J gene TRBJ1-1; D not resolved. V dropped 6 bases and J dropped 0 bases, with 12 bases sitting between them. The CDR3 runs to 14 residues. CDR1 is SGHRS, CDR2 YFSETQ, per germline. In nucleotides, the CDR3 is TGCGCCAGCACCCTGACACCTATGAACACTGAAGCTTTCTTT. Encoded protein: CASTLTPMNTEAFF.

This CDR3 reads CASTNWGRNYYGYTF. The CDR3 DNA is TGTGCCAGTACGAACTGGGGCAGAAACTATTATGGCTACACCTTC. The V call is TRBV19, the J call TRBJ1-2; weak D call: TRBD1 (5 bases). The V gene's germline CDR1 is LNHDA and CDR2 SQIVND (reference sequence). The CDR3 runs 15 residues. V lost 7 bases to trimming and J lost 5 bases, with 20 bases between them.

The chain combines TRBV7-9 with TRBJ2-1; 9 bases match TRBD1. J was trimmed by 15 bases and V by 3 bases; bases with no gene match: 6. Per the germline V gene, CDR1 is SEHNR and CDR2 is FQNEAQ (reference sequence). The CDR3 has 12 amino acids. In DNA, the CDR3 is TGTGCCAGCAGCTTCGGACAGGGGAAGTGGTTCTTC. Amino acid sequence: CASSFGQGKWFF.

The chain employs TRBV5-4 and TRBJ2-7; weak D call: TRBD1 (6 bases). Germline CDR1 is SGHNT and CDR2 is YYREEE (reference sequence). This CDR3 spans 14 amino acids. Trimming took off 4 bases at V and 2 bases at J, with 13 bases between the two ends. CDR3 DNA: TGTGCCAGCAGCCCCGGGACATCCCCCTACGAGCAGTACTTC. It specifies CASSPGTSPYEQYF.

The chain uses TRBV19 and TRBJ1-5, with 7 bases fitting TRBD1. CDR1 and CDR2 (germline): LNHDA, SQIVND (reference sequence). With V trimmed by 5 bases and J by 5 bases, 6 bases remained unmatched. The CDR3 extends over 14 amino acids. The CDR3 is CASSLWQGDQPQHF. CDR3 nucleotides: TGTGCCAGTAGTTTATGGCAGGGGGATCAGCCCCAGCATTTT.

The chain combines TRBV19 with TRBJ2-3, with 7 bases lining up with TRBD2. CDR3 length equals 15 residues. Germline assignment: CDR1 LNHDA and CDR2 SQIVND (reference sequence). Trimming cost V 2 bases and J 2 bases; bases outside gene matches: 4. The CDR3 DNA follows: TGTGCCAGTAGTATAAGCGGGGCCCCCACAGATACGCAGTATTTT. Translating it yields CASSISGAPTDTQYF.

V and J are TRBV5-1 and TRBJ1-1; no clear D. The CDR3 contains 14 residues. V shed 2 bases and J shed 3 bases, with 11 bases lying between them. CDR1 and CDR2 from the germline V gene are SGHRS and YFSETQ. The CDR3 loop reads CASSFDGVDTEAFF. CDR3 sequence (DNA): TGCGCCAGCAGCTTCGACGGGGTAGACACTGAAGCTTTCTTT. The full variable domain, with the rest looked up from reference TRBV5-1 and TRBJ1-1, is KAGVTQTPRYLIKTRGQQVTLSCSPISGHRSVSWYQQTPGQGLQFLFEYFSETQRNKGNFPGRFSGRQFSNSRSEMNVSTLELGDSALYLCASSFDGVDTEAFFGQGTRLTVV.

This clone is a singleton in its sample. The chain recombines TRBV3-1 (or the pseudogene TRBV3-2) with TRBJ2-5; 9 positions match TRBD1. From germline, CDR1 is LGHDT and CDR2 YNNKEL (reference sequence). The CDR3 has 16 residues. The V segment lost 8 bases and the J segment 4 bases; nucleotides outside the gene matches: 14. This CDR3 reads CASSPGTGWLGETQYF. For the CDR3, the DNA is TGTGCCAGCTCCCCCGGGACAGGGTGGTTGGGAGAGACCCAGTACTTC.

The gene calls are TRBV3-1 (or the pseudogene TRBV3-2) and TRBJ2-7, with 9 bases that match TRBD2. This CDR3 comprises 15 residues. The ends lost 8 bases at V and 7 bases at J; junction bases unmatched: 15. In germline, CDR1 is LGHDT, CDR2 YNNKEL (reference sequence). The CDR3 reads CASSQLAGAPREQYF. The CDR3, as DNA: TGTGCCAGCTCTCAACTAGCGGGTGCTCCCCGAGAGCAGTACTTC.

The chain employs TRBV6-1 and TRBJ1-5; D is perhaps TRBD1 (6 bases). V lost 2 bases and J 1 base, leaving 12 bases between the germline ends. In germline, CDR1 is MNHNS, CDR2 SASEGT. The CDR3 spans 16 residues. The CDR3 DNA reads TGTGCCAGCAGTGAACAGGGGAACCCGAGCAATCAGCCCCAGCATTTT. It specifies CASSEQGNPSNQPQHF.

This chain uses TRBV7-9 with TRBJ1-1; TRBD1 agrees at 8 bases. The CDR3 has 14 amino acids. The ends lost 7 bases at V and 4 bases at J; junction bases unmatched: 8. Per the germline V gene, CDR1 is SEHNR and CDR2 is FQNEAQ (reference sequence). Here the CDR3 DNA reads TGTGCCAGCATCCAGGGGGCGCGCAGCACTGAAGCTTTCTTT. Amino acids: CASIQGARSTEAFF.